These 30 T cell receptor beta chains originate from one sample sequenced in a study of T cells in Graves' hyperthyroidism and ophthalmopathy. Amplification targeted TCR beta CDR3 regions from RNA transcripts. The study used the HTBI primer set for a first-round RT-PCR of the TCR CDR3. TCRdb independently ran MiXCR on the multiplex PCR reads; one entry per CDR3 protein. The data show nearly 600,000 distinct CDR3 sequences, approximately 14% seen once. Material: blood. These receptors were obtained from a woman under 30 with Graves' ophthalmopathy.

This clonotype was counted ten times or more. The CDR3 coding sequence is TGTGCCAGCAGCTTTAACCCCGGACGTGAGCAGTTCTTC. Amino acids: CASSFNPGREQFF. The chain couples TRBV7-8 to TRBJ2-1; D is undetermined. The germline CDR1 and CDR2 sequences are SGHVS and FQNEAQ. V dropped 3 bases and J dropped 9 bases, with 12 bases sitting between them. This CDR3 contains 13 residues. Drawing the rest from reference TRBV7-8 and TRBJ2-1, the complete variable domain is GAGVSQSPRYKVAKRGQDVALRCDPISGHVSLFWYQQALGQGPEFLTYFQNEAQLDKSGLPSDRFFAERPEGSVSTLKIQRTQQEDSAVYLCASSFNPGREQFFGPGTRLTVL.

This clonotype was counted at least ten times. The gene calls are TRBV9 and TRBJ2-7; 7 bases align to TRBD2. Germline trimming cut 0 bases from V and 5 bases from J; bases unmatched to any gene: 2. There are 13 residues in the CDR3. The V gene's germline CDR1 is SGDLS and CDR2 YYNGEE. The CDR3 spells CASSVVTSDEQYF. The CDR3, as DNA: TGTGCCAGCAGCGTAGTTACTAGCGACGAGCAGTACTTC.

The CDR3 spells CASSPIRANTEAFF. The DNA of the CDR3 is TGTGCCAGCAGCCCGATAAGGGCTAACACTGAAGCTTTCTTT. This rearrangement joins TRBV4-2 to TRBJ1-1; D remains ambiguous. Germline CDR1 LGHNA, CDR2 YNFKEQ. The CDR3 runs 14 residues. V was clipped by 4 bases and J by 2 bases, with 11 bases between them.

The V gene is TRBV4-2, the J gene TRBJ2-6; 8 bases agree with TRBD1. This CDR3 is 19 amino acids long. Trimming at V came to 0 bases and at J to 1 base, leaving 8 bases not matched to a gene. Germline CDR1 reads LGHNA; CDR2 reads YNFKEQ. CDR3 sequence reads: CASSQEAAGGASGANVLTF. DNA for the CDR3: TGTGCCAGCAGCCAAGAAGCGGCAGGGGGCGCTTCTGGGGCCAACGTCCTGACTTTC.

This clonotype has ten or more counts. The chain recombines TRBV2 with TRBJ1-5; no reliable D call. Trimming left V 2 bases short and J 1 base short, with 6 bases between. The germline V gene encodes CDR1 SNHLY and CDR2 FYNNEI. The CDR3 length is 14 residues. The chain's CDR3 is CASSEWVSNQPQHF. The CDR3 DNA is TGTGCCAGCAGTGAATGGGTGAGCAATCAGCCCCAGCATTTT.

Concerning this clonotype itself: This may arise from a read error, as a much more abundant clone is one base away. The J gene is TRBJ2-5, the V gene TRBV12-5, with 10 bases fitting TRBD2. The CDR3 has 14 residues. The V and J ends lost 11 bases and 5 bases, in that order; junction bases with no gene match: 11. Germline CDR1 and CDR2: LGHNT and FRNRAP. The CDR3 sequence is CACASSGRRETQYF. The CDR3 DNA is TGTGCTTGCGCTAGTAGCGGGAGGCGTGAGACCCAGTACTTC.

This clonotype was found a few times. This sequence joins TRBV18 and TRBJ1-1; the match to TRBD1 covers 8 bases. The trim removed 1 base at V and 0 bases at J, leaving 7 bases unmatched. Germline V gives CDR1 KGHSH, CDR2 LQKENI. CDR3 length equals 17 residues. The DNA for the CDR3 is TGTGCCAGCTCACCACGGGATAGGGACAGGCTGAACACTGAAGCTTTCTTT. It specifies CASSPRDRDRLNTEAFF.

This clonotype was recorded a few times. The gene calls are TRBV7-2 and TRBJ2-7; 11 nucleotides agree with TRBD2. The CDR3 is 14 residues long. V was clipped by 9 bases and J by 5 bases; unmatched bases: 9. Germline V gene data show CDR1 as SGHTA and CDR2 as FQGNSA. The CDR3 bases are TGTGCCAGTAATAGCGGGAGGGCCGAAAACGAGCAGTACTTC. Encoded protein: CASNSGRAENEQYF.

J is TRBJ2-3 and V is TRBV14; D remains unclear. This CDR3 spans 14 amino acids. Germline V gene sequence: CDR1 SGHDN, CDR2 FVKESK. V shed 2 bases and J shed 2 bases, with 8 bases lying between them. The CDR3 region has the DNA TGTGCCAGCAGCCAAACTACCTACACAGATACGCAGTATTTT. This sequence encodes CASSQTTYTDTQYF.

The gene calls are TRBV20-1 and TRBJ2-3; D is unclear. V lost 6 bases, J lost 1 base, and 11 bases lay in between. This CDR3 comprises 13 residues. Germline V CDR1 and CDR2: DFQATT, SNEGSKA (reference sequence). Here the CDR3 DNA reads TGCAGTGCCCGCCCTGTCGGCACAGATACGCAGTATTTT. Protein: CSARPVGTDTQYF.

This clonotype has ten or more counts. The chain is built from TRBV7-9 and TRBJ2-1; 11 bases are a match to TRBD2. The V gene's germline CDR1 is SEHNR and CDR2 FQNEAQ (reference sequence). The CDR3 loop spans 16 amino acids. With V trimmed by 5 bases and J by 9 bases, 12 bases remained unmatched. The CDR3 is CASSLTSGSTRGEQFF. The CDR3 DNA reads TGTGCCAGCAGCCTTACTAGCGGGAGCACAAGGGGTGAGCAGTTCTTC.

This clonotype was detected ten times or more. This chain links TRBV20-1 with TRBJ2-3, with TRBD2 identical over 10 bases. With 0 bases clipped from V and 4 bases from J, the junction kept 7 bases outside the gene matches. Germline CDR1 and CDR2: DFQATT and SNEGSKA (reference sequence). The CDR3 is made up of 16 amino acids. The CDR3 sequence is CSARDLSSGRADTQYF. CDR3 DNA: TGCAGTGCTAGAGATCTTTCTAGCGGGAGAGCAGATACGCAGTATTTT.

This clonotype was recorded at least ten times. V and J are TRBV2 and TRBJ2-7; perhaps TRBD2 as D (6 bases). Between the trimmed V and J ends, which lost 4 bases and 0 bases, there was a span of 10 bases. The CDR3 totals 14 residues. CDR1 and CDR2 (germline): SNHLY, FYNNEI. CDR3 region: CASSGPSASYEQYF. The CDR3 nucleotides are TGTGCCAGCAGTGGTCCTAGCGCCTCCTACGAGCAGTACTTC.

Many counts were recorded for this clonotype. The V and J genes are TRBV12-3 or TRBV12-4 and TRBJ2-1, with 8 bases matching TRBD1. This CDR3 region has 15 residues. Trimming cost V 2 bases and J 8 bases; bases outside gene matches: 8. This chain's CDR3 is CASSLRQGAMDEQFF. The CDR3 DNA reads TGTGCCAGCAGTTTAAGGCAGGGGGCAATGGATGAGCAGTTCTTC.

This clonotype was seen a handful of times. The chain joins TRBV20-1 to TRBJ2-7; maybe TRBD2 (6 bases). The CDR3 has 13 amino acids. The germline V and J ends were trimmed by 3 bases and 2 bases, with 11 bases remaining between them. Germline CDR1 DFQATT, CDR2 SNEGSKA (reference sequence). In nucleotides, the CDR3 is TGCAGTGCTAGTACGGGGGAGCCCTACGAGCAGTACTTC. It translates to CSASTGEPYEQYF.

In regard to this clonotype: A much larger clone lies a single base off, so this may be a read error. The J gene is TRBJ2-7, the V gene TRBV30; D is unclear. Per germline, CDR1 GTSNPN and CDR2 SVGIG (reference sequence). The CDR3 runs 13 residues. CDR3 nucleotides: TGTGCCTGGAGGGCCGCCCCGTTCTACGAGCAGTGCTTC. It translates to CAWRAAPFYEQCF.

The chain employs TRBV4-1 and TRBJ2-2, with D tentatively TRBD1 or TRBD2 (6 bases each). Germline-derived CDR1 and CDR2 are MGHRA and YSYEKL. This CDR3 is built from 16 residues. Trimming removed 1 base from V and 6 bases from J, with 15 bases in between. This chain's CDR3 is CASSQARGRRAGELFF. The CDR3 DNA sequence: TGCGCCAGCAGCCAAGCCCGGGGGCGCAGGGCCGGGGAGCTGTTTTTT.

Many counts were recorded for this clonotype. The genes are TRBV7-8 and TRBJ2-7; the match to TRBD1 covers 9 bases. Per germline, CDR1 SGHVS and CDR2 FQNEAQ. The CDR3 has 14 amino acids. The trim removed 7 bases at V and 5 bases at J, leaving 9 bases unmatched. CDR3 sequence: CASNNPYRGHEQYF. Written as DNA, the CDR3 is TGTGCCAGCAACAACCCTTACAGGGGGCACGAGCAGTACTTC.

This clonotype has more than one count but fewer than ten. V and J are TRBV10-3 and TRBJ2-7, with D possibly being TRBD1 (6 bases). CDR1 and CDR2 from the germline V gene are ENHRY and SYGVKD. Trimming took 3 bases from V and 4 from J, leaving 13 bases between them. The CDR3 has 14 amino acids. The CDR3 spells CAISDLQGVYEQYF. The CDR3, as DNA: TGTGCCATCAGTGACCTACAGGGTGTTTACGAGCAGTACTTC.

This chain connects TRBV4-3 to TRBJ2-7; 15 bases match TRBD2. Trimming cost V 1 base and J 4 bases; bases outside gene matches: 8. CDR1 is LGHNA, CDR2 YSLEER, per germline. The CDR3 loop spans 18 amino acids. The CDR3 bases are TGCGCCAGCAGCCAAGGGGGACTAGCGGGAGGCATTGGTTACGAGCAGTACTTC. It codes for CASSQGGLAGGIGYEQYF.

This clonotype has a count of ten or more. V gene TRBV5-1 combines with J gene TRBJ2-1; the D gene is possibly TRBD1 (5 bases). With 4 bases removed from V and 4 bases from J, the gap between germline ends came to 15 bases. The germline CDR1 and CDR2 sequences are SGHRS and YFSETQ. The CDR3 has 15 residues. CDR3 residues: CASSLLGAPYNEQFF. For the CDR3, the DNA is TGCGCCAGCAGCCTCTTAGGGGCCCCATACAATGAGCAGTTCTTC.

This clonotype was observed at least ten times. As DNA, the CDR3 is TGTGCCAGCAGTCCTACCTACTCCTCCCGGGAGGGCCTAGGGGAGCAGTTCTTC. Translation: CASSPTYSSREGLGEQFF. This rearrangement joins TRBV12-3 or TRBV12-4 to TRBJ2-1, with 8 positions matching TRBD2. CDR3 size: 18 residues. After removal of 5 bases from V and 10 bases from J, the junction contained 22 bases not matched to a gene.

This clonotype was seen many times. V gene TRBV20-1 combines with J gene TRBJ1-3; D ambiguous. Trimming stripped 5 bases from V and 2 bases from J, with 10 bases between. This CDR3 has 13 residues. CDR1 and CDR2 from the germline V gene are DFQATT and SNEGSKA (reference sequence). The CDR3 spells CSAEKRAGNTIYF. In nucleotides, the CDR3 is TGCAGTGCTGAAAAGAGGGCTGGAAACACCATATATTTT.

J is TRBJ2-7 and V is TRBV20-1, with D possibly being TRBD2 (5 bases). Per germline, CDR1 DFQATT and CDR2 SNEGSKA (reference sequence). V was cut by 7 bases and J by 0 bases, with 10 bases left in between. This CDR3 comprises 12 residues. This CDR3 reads CSVRESSYEQYF. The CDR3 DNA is TGCAGTGTAAGGGAGAGCTCCTACGAGCAGTACTTC.

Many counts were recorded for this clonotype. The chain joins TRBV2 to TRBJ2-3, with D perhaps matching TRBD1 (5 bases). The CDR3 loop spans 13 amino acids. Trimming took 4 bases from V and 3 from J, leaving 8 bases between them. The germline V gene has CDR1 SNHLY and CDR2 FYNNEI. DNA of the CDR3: TGTGCCAGCAGTGCTCAGGGAACAGATACGCAGTATTTT. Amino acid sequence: CASSAQGTDTQYF.

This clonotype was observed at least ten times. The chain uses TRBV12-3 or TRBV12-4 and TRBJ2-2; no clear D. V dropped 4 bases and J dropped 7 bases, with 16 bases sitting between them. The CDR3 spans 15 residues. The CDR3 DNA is TGTGCCAGCAGTTCCCTAGGAAGATCCAGCGGGGAGCTGTTTTTT. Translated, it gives CASSSLGRSSGELFF.

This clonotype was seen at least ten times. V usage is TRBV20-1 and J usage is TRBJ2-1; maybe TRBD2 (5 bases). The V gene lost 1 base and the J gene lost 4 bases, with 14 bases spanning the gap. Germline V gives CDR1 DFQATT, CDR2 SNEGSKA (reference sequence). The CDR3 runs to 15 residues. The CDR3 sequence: CSARVPGRVYNEQFF. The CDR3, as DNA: TGCAGTGCTAGAGTTCCGGGGAGAGTATACAATGAGCAGTTCTTC.

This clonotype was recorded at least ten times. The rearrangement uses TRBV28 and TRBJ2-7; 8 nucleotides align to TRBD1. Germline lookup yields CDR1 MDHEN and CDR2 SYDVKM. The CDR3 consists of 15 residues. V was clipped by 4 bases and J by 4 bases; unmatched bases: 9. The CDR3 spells CASSSPQGVFYEQYF. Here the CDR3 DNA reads TGTGCCAGCAGTTCCCCACAGGGGGTTTTTTACGAGCAGTACTTC.

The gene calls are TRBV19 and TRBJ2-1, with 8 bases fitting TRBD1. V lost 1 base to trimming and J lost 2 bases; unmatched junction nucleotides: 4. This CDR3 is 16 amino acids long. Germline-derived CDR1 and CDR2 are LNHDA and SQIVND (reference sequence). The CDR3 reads CASSIADRGPYNEQFF. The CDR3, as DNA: TGTGCCAGTAGTATAGCCGACAGGGGCCCCTACAATGAGCAGTTCTTC.

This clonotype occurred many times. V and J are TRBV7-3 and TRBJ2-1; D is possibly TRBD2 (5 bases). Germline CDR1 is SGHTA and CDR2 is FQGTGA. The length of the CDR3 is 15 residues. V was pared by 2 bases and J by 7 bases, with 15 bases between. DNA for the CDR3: TGTGCCAGCAGCTTAGAAGGAGGCGGGCGGAATGAGCAGTTCTTC. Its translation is CASSLEGGGRNEQFF. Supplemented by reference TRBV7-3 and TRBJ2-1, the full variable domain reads GAGVSQTPSNKVTEKGKYVELRCDPISGHTALYWYRQSLGQGPEFLIYFQGTGAADDSGLPNDRFFAVRPEGSVSTLKIQRTERGDSAVYLCASSLEGGGRNEQFFGPGTRLTVL.